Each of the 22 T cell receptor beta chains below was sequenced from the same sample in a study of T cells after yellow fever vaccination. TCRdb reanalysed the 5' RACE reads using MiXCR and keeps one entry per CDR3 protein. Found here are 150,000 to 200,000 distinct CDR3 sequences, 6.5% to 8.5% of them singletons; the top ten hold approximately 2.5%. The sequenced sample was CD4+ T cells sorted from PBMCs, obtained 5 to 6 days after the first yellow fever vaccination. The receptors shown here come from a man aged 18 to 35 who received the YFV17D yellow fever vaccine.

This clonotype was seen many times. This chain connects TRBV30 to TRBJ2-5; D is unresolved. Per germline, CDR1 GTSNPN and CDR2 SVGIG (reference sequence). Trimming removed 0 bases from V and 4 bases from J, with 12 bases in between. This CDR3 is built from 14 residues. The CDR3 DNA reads TGTGCCTGGAGTGTGGGTGGCCCCTCAGAGACCCAGTACTTC. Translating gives CAWSVGGPSETQYF.

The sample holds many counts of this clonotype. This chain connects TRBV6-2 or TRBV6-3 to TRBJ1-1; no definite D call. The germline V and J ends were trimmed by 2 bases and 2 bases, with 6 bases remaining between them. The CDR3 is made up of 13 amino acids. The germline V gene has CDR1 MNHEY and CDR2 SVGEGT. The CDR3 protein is CASSYEGNTEAFF. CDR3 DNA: TGTGCCAGCAGTTACGAAGGTAACACTGAAGCTTTCTTT.

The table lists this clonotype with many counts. The CDR3 DNA is TGTGCCAGCAGCCAATTTAGCAGAACTGAAGCTTTCTTT. Protein product: CASSQFSRTEAFF. The chain uses TRBV3-1 and TRBJ1-1; D unresolved. Germline values: CDR1 LGHDT, CDR2 YNNKEL (reference sequence). Trimming stripped 2 bases from V and 5 bases from J, with 9 bases between. CDR3 length: 13 residues.

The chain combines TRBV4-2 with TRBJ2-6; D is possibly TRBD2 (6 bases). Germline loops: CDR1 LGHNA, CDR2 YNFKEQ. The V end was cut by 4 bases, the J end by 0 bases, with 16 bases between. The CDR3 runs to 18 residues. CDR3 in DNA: TGTGCCAGCAGCCCAACGGGAGCCAGAGCCTCTGGGGCCAACGTCCTGACTTTC. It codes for CASSPTGARASGANVLTF.

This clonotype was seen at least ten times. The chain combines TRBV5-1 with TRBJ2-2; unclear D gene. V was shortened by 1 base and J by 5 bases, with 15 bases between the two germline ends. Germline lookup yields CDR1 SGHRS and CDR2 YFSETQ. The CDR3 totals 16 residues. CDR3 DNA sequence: TGCGCCAGCAGCTTGACTAAAGGCATGACGACCGGGGAGCTGTTTTTT. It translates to CASSLTKGMTTGELFF. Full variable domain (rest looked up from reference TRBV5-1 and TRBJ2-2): KAGVTQTPRYLIKTRGQQVTLSCSPISGHRSVSWYQQTPGQGLQFLFEYFSETQRNKGNFPGRFSGRQFSNSRSEMNVSTLELGDSALYLCASSLTKGMTTGELFFGEGSRLTVL.

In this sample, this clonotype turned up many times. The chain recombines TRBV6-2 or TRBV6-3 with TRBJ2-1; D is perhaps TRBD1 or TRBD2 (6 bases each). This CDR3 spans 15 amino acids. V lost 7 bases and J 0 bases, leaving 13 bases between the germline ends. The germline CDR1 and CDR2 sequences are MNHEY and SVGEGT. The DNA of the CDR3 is TGTGCCAGCACGGGGGCCCGAAGCTCCTACAATGAGCAGTTCTTC. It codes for CASTGARSSYNEQFF.

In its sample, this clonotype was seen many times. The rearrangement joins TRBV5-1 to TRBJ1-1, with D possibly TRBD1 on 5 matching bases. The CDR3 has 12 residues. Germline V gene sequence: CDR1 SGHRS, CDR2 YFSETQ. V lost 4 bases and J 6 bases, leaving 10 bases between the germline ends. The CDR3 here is CASSIPGAEAFF. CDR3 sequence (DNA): TGCGCCAGCAGCATACCGGGGGCTGAAGCTTTCTTT. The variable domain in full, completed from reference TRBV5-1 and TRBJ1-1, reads KAGVTQTPRYLIKTRGQQVTLSCSPISGHRSVSWYQQTPGQGLQFLFEYFSETQRNKGNFPGRFSGRQFSNSRSEMNVSTLELGDSALYLCASSIPGAEAFFGQGTRLTVV.

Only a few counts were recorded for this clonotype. In nucleotides, the CDR3 is TGTGCCAGCAACAGGGACGCATCTGGGGCCAACGTCCTGACTTTC. It specifies CASNRDASGANVLTF. This chain joins TRBV2 and TRBJ2-6, with a weak D call TRBD1 (6 bases). Germline loops: CDR1 SNHLY, CDR2 FYNNEI. This CDR3 contains 15 residues. Deletions cut 7 bases from V and 1 base from J, with 11 bases between. The variable domain in full, completed from reference TRBV2 and TRBJ2-6, reads EPEVTQTPSHQVTQMGQEVILRCVPISNHLYFYWYRQILGQKVEFLVSFYNNEISEKSEIFDDQFSVERPDGSNFTLKIRSTKLEDSAMYFCASNRDASGANVLTFGAGSRLTVL.

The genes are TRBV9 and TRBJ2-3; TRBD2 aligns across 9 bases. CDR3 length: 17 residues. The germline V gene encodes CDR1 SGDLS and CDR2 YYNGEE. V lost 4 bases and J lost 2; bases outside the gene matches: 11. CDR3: CASSSRGGGRFTDTQYF. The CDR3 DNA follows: TGTGCCAGCAGCTCCCGCGGGGGGGGACGCTTCACAGATACGCAGTATTTT.

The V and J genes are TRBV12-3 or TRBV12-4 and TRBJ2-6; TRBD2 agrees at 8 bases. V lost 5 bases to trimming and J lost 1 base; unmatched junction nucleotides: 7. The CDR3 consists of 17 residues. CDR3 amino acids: CASSLHGGASGANVLTF. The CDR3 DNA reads TGTGCCAGCAGTCTCCACGGGGGGGCTTCTGGGGCCAACGTCCTGACTTTC.

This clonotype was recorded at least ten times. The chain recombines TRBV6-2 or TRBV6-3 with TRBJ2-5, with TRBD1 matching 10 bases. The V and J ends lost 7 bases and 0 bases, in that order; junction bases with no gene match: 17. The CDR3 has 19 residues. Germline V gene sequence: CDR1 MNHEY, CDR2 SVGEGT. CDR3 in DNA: TGTGCCAGCACCTACCCCCGCGACAGGGGGCCCTGGTACCAAGAGACCCAGTACTTC. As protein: CASTYPRDRGPWYQETQYF.

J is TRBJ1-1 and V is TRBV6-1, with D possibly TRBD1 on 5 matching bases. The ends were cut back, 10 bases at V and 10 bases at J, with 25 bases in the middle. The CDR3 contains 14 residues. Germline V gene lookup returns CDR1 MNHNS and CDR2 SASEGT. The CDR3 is CATLLTGGSRGAFF. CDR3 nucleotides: TGTGCCACCCTGCTCACGGGGGGTTCGAGGGGAGCTTTCTTT.

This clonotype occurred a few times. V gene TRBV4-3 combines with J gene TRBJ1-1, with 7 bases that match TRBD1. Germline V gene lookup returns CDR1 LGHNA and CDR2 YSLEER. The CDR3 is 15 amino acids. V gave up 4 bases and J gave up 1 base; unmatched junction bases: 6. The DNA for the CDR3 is TGCGCCAGCAGCCGCCACAGGGGATGGAACACTGAAGCTTTCTTT. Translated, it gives CASSRHRGWNTEAFF.

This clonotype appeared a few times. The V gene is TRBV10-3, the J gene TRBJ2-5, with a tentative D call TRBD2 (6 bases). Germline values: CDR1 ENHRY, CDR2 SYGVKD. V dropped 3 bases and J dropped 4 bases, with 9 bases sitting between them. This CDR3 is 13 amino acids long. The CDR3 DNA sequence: TGTGCCATCAGTGATCCGGAGGGAGAGACCCAGTACTTC. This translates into CAISDPEGETQYF.

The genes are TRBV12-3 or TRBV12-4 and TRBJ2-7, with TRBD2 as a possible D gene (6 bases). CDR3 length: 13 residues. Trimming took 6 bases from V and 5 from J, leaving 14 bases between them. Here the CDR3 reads CASSPNGGNEQYF. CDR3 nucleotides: TGTGCCAGCAGCCCTAATGGGGGGAACGAGCAGTACTTC.

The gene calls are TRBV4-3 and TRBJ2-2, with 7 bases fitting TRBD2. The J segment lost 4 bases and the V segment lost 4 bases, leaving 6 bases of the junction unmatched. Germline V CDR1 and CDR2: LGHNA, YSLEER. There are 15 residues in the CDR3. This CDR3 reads CASSPGGRGTGELFF. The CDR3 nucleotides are TGCGCCAGCAGCCCAGGAGGGAGGGGCACCGGGGAGCTGTTTTTT.

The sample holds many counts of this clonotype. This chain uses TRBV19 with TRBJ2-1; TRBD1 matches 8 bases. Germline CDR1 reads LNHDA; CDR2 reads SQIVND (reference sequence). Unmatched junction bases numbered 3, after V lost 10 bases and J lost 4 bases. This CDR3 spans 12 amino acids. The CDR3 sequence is CAIGTGYNEQFF. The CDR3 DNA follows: TGTGCCATAGGGACAGGATACAATGAGCAGTTCTTC.

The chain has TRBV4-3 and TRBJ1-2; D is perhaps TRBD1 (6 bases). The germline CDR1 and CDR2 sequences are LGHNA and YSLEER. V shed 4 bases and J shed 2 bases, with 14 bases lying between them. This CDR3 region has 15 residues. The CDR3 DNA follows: TGCGCCAGCAGCCGCCTGACAGGCTCCAACTATGGCTACACCTTC. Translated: CASSRLTGSNYGYTF.

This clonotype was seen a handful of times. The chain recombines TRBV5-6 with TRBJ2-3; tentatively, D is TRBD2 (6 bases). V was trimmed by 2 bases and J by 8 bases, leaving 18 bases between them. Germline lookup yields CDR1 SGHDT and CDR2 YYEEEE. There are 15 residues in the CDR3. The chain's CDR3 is CASSFGAGPPSTQYF. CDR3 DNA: TGTGCCAGCAGCTTTGGGGCGGGGCCCCCCAGTACGCAGTATTTT.

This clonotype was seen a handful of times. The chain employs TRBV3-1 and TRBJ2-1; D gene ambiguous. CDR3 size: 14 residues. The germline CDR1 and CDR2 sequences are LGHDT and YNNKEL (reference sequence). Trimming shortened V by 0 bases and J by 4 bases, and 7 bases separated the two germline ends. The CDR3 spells CASSQEAQYNEQFF. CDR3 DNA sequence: TGTGCCAGCAGCCAAGAGGCCCAATACAATGAGCAGTTCTTC.

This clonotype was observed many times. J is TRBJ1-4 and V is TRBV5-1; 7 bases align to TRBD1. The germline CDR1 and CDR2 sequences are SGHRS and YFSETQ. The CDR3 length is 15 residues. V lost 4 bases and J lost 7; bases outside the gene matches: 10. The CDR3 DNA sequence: TGCGCCAGCAGCCGCCGGGGACAGCCTCTTGAAAAACTGTTTTTT. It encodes CASSRRGQPLEKLFF. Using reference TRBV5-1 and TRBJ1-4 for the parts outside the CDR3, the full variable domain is KAGVTQTPRYLIKTRGQQVTLSCSPISGHRSVSWYQQTPGQGLQFLFEYFSETQRNKGNFPGRFSGRQFSNSRSEMNVSTLELGDSALYLCASSRRGQPLEKLFFGSGTQLSVL.

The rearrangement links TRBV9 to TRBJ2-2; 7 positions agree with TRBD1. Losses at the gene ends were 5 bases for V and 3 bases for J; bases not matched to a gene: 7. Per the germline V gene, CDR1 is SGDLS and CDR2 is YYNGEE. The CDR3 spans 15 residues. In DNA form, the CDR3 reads TGTGCCAGCAGGCTGGGACAGTTTGACACCGGGGAGCTGTTTTTT. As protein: CASRLGQFDTGELFF.